A single sample gave rise to the 2 T cell receptor beta chains below, sequenced in a study of vaccination effects on CD4 cells after COVID-19. Clones were sequenced by immunoSEQ multiplex PCR, and TCRdb holds only the in-frame ones, with some missing. Among 55,000 to 90,000 clones listed, 65% to 75% were seen once. Their cognate antigens are unknown. Before sequencing took place, the ViraFEST assay used viral peptide pools to expand antigen-specific CD4+ T cells. CD4+ T cell isolation took place after less than 13 days of culture. PCR showed that the person got SARS-CoV-2 infection at some point between March and December 2020. Sequencing was performed on CD4+ T cells from PBMCs cultured with HIV peptides, taken before COVID-19 vaccination. Subset described: HIV-1 Nef peptide pool negative control/reference culture. Every receptor here comes from a human donor who had a prior SARS-CoV-2 infection.

This chain links TRBV9 with TRBJ2-1; the match to TRBD2 covers 13 bases. The CDR3 spans 15 residues. The V and J ends lost 4 bases and 6 bases, in that order; junction bases with no gene match: 4. Germline CDR1 is SGDLS and CDR2 is YYNGEE. CDR3 sequence reads: CASSSRLAGGNEQFF. The CDR3 nucleotides are TGTGCCAGCAGCTCGCGACTAGCGGGAGGCAATGAGCAGTTCTTC.

The DNA of the CDR3 is TGTGCCATCAGTGAGGGGACAGGGAGGGAGACCCAGTACTTC. This codes for CAISEGTGRETQYF. V gene TRBV10-3 combines with J gene TRBJ2-5; 9 positions match TRBD1. CDR1 is ENHRY, CDR2 SYGVKD, per germline. There are 14 residues in the CDR3. V trimming: 2 bases; J trimming: 5 bases; junction bases outside the gene matches: 3.